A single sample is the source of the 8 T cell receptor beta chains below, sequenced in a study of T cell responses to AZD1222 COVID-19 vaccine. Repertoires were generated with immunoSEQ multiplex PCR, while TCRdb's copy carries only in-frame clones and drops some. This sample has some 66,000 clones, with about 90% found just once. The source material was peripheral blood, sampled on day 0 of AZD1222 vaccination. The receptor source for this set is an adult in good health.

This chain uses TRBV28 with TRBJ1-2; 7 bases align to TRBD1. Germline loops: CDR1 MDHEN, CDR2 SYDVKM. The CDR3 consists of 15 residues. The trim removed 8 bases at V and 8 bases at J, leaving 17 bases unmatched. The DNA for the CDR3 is TGTGCCAGCGGATCCACCAAGACAGGGTACAGGGGCTACACCTTC. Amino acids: CASGSTKTGYRGYTF.

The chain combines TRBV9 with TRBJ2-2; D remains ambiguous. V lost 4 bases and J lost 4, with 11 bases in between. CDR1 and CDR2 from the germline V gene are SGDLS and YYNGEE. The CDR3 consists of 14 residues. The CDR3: CASSLRPGTGELFF. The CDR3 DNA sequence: TGTGCCAGCAGCCTTCGTCCGGGCACCGGGGAGCTGTTTTTT.

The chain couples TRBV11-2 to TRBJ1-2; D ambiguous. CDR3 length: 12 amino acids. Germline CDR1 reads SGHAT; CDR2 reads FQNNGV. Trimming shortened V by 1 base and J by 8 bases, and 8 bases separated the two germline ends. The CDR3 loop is CASSLGSGGYTF. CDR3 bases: TGTGCCAGCAGCTTAGGTTCCGGGGGCTACACCTTC.

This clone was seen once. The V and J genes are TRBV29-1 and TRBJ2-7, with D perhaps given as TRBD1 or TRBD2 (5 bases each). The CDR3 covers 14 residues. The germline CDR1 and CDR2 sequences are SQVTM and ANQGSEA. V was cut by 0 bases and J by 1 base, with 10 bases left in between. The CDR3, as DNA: TGCAGCGTTGAAGAACGTGGGGGTTCCTACGAGCAGTACTTC. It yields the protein CSVEERGGSYEQYF.

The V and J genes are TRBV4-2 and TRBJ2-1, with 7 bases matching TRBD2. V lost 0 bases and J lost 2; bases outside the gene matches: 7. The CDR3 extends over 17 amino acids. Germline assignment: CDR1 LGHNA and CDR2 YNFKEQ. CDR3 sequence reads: CASSQETAGDPYNEQFF. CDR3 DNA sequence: TGTGCCAGCAGCCAAGAGACGGCGGGAGATCCCTACAATGAGCAGTTCTTC.

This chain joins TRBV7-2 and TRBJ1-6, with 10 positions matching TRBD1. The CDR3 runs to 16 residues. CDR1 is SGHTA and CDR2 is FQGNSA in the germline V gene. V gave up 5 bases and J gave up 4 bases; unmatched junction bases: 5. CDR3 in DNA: TGTGCCAGCAGCGGTCCGGGACAGGGGTATAATTCACCCCTCCACTTT. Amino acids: CASSGPGQGYNSPLHF.

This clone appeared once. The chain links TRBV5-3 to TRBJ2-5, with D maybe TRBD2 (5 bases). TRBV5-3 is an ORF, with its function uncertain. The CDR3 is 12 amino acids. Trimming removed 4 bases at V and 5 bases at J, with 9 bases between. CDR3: CARSLRGETQYF. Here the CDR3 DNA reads TGTGCCAGAAGCCTGAGAGGGGAGACCCAGTACTTC.

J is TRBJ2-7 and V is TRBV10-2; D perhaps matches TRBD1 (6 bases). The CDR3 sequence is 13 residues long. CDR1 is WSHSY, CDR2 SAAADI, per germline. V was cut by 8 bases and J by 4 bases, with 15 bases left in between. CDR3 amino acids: CASAIGTTYEQYF. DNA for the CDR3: TGCGCCAGCGCCATCGGGACAACATACGAGCAGTACTTC.